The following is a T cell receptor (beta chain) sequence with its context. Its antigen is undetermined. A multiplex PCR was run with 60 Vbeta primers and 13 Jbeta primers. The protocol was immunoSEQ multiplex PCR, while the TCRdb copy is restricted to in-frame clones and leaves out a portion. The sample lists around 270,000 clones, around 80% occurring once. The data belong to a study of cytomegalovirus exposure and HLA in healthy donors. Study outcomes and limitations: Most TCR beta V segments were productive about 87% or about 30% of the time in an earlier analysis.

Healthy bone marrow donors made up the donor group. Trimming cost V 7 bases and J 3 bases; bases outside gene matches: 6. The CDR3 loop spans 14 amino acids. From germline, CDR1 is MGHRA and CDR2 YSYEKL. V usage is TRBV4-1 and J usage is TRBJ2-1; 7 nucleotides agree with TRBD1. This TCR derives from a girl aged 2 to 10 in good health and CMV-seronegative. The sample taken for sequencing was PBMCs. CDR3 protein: CASTAGTVYNEQFF. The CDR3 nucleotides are TGCGCCAGCACGGCCGGGACAGTCTACAATGAGCAGTTCTTC.